These T cell receptor beta chains were read from a single sample in a study of technical replicates of blood from four donors. Sequenced by immunoSEQ multiplex PCR; TCRdb stores in-frame clones only, minus some. The sample lists about 80,000 clones; around 97% were seen once. The sequenced material came from T cells isolated from PBMCs. These receptors were taken from a human donor in good health. Both conserved end residues are part of each CDR3. The D gene is left open where the match is weak. Clone size, where shown, is once, few, many, or a class for clones that have expanded.

d_call clone_size j_call v_call cdr3_nt cdr3_aa
TRBD2 . TRBJ2-1 TRBV15 TGTGCCACCAGCAGAGGGACTAGCGGGGGGAACAATGAGCAGTTCTTC CATSRGTSGGNNEQFF
TRBD1 . TRBJ1-1 TRBV2 TGTGCCAGCAGTGGACGGACAGGGCAAACTGAAGCTTTCTTT CASSGRTGQTEAFF
. . TRBJ1-5 TRBV13 TGTGCCAGCAGCTTATGGGGGGATCAGCCCCAGCATTTT CASSLWGDQPQHF
TRBD2 . TRBJ2-1 TRBV7-2 TGTGCCAGCAGCGAGGGACTAGCGTTCGGTTTTTACAATGAGCAGTTCTTC CASSEGLAFGFYNEQFF
. . TRBJ1-1 TRBV27 TGTGCCAGCAGTTTATCACCTCTAGCTCAGGCTTTCTTT CASSLSPLAQAFF
TRBD1 . TRBJ2-5 TRBV7-9 TGTGCCAGCAGCCCGGACAGGTGGGGTGGTGAGACCCAGTACTTC CASSPDRWGGETQYF
. . TRBJ1-1 TRBV13 TGTGCCAGCAGCTTAGTCCAGGGGATAGCTTTCTTT CASSLVQGIAFF
TRBD2 . TRBJ2-1 TRBV5-1 TGCGCCAGCAGCTGGGGTTTAGCGGGGGGATCACATGTCGGCTACAATGAGCAGTTCTTC CASSWGLAGGSHVGYNEQFF
. . TRBJ1-2 TRBV25-1 TGTGCCAGCAGTGGCCTGGGTGTCCCGGGTAATGGCTACACCTTC CASSGLGVPGNGYTF
TRBD2 few TRBJ2-1 TRBV29-1 TGCAGCGTCCGAAGGACTAGCAACTACAATGAGCAGTTCTTC CSVRRTSNYNEQFF
TRBD1 . TRBJ1-1 TRBV9 TGTGCCAGCAGCGCCCGACAGGGAGACACTGAAGCTTTCTTT CASSARQGDTEAFF
. . TRBJ2-7 TRBV5-1 TGCGCCAGCAGCTTGAAGTCATGGGACACCTCGGTCTACGAGCAGTACTTC CASSLKSWDTSVYEQYF
. . TRBJ2-3 TRBV5-1 TGCGCCAGCGCGGCTCGGGATCACCAAACAGATACGCAGTATTTT CASAARDHQTDTQYF
. . TRBJ1-5 TRBV4-1 TGCGCCAGCAGCCAAGATGGCGGGGTCGATCAGCCCCAGCATTTT CASSQDGGVDQPQHF
. . TRBJ1-1 TRBV7-9 TGTGCCAGCAGCTTACTCTTCGGGAGAGGCACTGAAGCTTTCTTT CASSLLFGRGTEAFF
. . TRBJ2-3 TRBV11-2 TGTGCCAGCAACACTCTCTGGGGGCGGGCAGATACGCAGTATTTT CASNTLWGRADTQYF
TRBD2 . TRBJ2-1 TRBV29-1 TGCAGCGTTGAGACTAGCGGGAAAACCTACAATGAGCAGTTCTTC CSVETSGKTYNEQFF
TRBD1 . TRBJ1-5 TRBV7-9 TGTGCCAGCAGCGGTAGGGGACCGGGACAGGGGGCCTTAGGGCAGCCCCAGCATTTT CASSGRGPGQGALGQPQHF
. once TRBJ1-2 TRBV4-1 TGCGCCAGCAGCCAAGAGGGAGCCAACTATGGCTACACCTTC CASSQEGANYGYTF
. . TRBJ1-5 TRBV5-1 TGCGCCAGCAGCTTGGTAGGGGACACGGACGCCCAGCATTTT CASSLVGDTDAQHF
TRBD1 . TRBJ1-2 TRBV28 TGTGCCAGCGGACAGGGGAAGGGCGGCTATGGCTACACCTTC CASGQGKGGYGYTF
TRBD1 . TRBJ1-1 TRBV2 TGTGCCAGCAGTGGGGGACAGGGTTGGCGGCGCGACACTGAAGCTTTCTTT CASSGGQGWRRDTEAFF
. . TRBJ1-3 TRBV10-3 TGTGCCATCAGTGCAGGTACCGGGGACACCATATATTTT CAISAGTGDTIYF
TRBD1 . TRBJ2-7 TRBV5-1 TGCGCCAGCAGCGAAGGGACAGGGGCTACCTACGAGCAGTACTTC CASSEGTGATYEQYF
TRBD2 . TRBJ2-1 TRBV10-2 TGCGCCAGCAGTGACCCCGCCCTAGCGGGAGGGCCAGGCCACAATGAGCAGTTCTTC CASSDPALAGGPGHNEQFF
. . TRBJ1-5 TRBV9 TGTGCCAGCAGCGTAGCCGACGTCGGGGATCAGCCCCAGCATTTT CASSVADVGDQPQHF
TRBD2 . TRBJ2-7 TRBV5-1 TGCGCCAGCAGCCTATCTAGCGGCTTGAGCTCCTACGAGCAGTACTTC CASSLSSGLSSYEQYF